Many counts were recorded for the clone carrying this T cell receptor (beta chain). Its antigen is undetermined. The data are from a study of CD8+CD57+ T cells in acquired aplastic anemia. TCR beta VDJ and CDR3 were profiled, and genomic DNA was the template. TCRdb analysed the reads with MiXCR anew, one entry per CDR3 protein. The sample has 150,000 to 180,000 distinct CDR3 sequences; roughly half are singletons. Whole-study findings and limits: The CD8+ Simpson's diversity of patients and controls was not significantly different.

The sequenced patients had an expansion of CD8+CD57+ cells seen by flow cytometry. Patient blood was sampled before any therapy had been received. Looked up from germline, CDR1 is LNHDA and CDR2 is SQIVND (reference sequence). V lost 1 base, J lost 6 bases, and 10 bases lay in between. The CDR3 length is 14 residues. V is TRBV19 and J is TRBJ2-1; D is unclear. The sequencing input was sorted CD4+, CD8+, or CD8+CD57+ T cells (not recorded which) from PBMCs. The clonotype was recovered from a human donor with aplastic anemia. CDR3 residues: CASSIGPNGNEQFF. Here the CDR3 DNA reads TGTGCCAGTAGTATAGGGCCTAATGGCAATGAGCAGTTCTTC. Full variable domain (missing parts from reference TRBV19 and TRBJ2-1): DGGITQSPKYLFRKEGQNVTLSCEQNLNHDAMYWYRQDPGQGLRLIYYSQIVNDFQKGDIAEGYSVSREKKESFPLTVTSAQKNPTAFYLCASSIGPNGNEQFFGPGTRLTVL.